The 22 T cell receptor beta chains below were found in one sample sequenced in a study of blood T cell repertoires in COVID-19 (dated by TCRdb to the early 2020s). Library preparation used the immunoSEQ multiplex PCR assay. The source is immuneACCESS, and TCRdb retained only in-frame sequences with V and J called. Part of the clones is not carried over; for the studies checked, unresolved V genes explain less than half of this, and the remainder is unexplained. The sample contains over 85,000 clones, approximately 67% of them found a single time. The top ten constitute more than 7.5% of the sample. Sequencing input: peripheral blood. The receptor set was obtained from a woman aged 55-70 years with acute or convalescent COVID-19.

The CDR3 protein is CASSFGTGAKGVSTDTQYF. CDR3 bases: TGTGCCAGCAGTTTTGGGACAGGGGCTAAAGGGGTTAGCACAGATACGCAGTATTTT. The gene calls are TRBV2 and TRBJ2-3; 10 bases line up with TRBD1. CDR3 size: 19 residues. The V gene end was trimmed by 5 bases and the J gene end by 0 bases; junction bases not matched to a gene: 14. CDR1 is SNHLY, CDR2 FYNNEI, per germline.

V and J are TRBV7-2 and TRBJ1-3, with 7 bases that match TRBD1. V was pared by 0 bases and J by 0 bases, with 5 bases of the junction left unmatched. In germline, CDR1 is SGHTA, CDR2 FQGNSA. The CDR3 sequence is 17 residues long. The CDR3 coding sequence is TGTGCCAGCAGCTTAGCCCGGACAGGTCTCTCTGGAAACACCATATATTTT. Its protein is CASSLARTGLSGNTIYF.

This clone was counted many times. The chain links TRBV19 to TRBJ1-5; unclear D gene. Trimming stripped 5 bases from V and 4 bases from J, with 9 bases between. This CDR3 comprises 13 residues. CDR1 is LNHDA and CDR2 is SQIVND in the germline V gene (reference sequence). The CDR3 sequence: CASSLQQNQPQHF. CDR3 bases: TGTGCCAGTAGTTTACAGCAAAATCAGCCCCAGCATTTT. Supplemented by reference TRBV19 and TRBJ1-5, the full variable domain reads DGGITQSPKYLFRKEGQNVTLSCEQNLNHDAMYWYRQDPGQGLRLIYYSQIVNDFQKGDIAEGYSVSREKKESFPLTVTSAQKNPTAFYLCASSLQQNQPQHFGDGTRLSIL.

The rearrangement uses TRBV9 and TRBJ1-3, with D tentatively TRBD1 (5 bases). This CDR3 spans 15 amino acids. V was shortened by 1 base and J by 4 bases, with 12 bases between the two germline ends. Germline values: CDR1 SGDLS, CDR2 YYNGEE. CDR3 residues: CASSVQGASGNTIYF. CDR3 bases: TGTGCCAGCAGCGTACAAGGGGCGTCAGGAAACACCATATATTTT.

The CDR3 nucleotides read TGTGCCATCAGTGAGGCGGGGGGGGCCTCCAAGGGGGGCTACACCTTC. It is translated as CAISEAGGASKGGYTF. This chain joins TRBV10-3 and TRBJ1-2; D is possibly TRBD1 (6 bases). The CDR3 contains 16 residues. Per germline, CDR1 ENHRY and CDR2 SYGVKD. Trimming took 2 bases from V and 8 from J, leaving 21 bases between them.

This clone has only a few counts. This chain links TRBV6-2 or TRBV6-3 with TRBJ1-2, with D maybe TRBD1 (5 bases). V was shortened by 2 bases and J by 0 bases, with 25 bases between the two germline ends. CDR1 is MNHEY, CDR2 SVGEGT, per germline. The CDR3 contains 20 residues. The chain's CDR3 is CASSYPSGQGVLSTNYGYTF. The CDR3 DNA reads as TGTGCCAGCAGTTACCCTTCCGGACAAGGGGTATTGTCGACTAACTATGGCTACACCTTC.

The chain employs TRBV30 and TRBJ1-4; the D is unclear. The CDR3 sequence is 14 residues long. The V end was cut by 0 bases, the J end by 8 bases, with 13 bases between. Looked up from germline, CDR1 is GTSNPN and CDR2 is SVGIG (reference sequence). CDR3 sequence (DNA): TGTGCCTGGAGTGTACGAGGGTTCGGGGAAAAACTGTTTTTT. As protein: CAWSVRGFGEKLFF.

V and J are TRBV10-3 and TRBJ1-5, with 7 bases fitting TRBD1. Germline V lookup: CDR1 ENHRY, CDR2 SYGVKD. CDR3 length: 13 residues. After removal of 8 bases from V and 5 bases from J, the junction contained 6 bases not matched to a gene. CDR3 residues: CAIGGGGDQPQHF. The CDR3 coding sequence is TGTGCCATCGGAGGAGGGGGCGATCAGCCCCAGCATTTT.

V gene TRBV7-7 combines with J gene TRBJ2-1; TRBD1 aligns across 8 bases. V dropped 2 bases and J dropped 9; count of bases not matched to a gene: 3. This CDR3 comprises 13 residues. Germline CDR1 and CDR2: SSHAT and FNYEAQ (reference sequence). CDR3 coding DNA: TGTGCCAGCAGCTTAACACAGGGGGTTGAGCAGTTCTTC. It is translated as CASSLTQGVEQFF.

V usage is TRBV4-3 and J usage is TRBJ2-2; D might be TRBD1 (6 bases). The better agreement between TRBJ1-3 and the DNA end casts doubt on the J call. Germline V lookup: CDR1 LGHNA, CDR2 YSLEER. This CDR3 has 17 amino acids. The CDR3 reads CASSQTPIGQFPNTIYF. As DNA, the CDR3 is TGCGCCAGCAGCCAAACCCCCATCGGACAGTTCCCAAACACCATATATTTT.

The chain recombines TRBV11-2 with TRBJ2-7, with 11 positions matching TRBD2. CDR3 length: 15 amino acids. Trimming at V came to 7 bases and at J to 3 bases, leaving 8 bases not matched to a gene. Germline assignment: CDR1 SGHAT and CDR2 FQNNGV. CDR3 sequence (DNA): TGTGCCAGCAACCCTACTAGCGGGGGATACTACGAGCAGTACTTC. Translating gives CASNPTSGGYYEQYF.

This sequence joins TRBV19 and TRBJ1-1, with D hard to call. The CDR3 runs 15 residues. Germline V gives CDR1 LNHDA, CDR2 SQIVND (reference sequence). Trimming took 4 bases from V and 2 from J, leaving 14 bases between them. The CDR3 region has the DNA TGTGCCAGTAGTACGCGGCGGCGGGGAAACACTGAAGCTTTCTTT. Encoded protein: CASSTRRRGNTEAFF.

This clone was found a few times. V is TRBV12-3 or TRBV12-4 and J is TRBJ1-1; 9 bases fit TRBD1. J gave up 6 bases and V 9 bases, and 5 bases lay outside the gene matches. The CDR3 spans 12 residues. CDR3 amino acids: CASRDRVAEAFF. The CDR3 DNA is TGTGCCAGTCGGGACAGGGTGGCTGAAGCTTTCTTT.

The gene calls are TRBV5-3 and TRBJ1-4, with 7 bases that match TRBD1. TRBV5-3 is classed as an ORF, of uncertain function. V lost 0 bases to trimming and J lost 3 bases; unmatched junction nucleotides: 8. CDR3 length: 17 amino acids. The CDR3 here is CARSLVVSGTANEKLFF. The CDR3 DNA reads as TGTGCCAGAAGCTTGGTTGTTAGTGGGACAGCTAATGAAAAACTGTTTTTT.

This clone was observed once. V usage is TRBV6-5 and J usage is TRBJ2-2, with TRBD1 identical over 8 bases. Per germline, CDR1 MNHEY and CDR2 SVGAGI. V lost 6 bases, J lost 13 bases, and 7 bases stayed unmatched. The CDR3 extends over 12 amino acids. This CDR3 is CASRPDRGGLFF. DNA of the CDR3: TGTGCCAGCAGGCCAGACAGGGGAGGGCTGTTTTTT.

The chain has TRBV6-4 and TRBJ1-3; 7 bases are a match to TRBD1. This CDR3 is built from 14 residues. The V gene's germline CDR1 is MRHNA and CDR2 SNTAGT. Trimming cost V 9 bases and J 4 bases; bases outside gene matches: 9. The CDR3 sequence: CARQGLKGGNTIYF. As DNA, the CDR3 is TGTGCCAGACAGGGGCTCAAAGGAGGAAACACCATATATTTT.

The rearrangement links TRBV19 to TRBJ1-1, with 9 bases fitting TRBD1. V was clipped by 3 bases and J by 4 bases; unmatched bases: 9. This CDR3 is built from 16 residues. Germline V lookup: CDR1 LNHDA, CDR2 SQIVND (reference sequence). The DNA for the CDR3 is TGTGCCAGTAGTATCCGGGACAGGGTAGTGAGCACTGAAGCTTTCTTT. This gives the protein CASSIRDRVVSTEAFF.

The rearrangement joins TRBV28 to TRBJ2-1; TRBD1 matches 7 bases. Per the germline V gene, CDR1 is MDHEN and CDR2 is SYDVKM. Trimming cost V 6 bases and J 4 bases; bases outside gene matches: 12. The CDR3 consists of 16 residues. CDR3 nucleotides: TGTGCCAGCAGACCCCGTACCGGGACAGAGTACAATGAGCAGTTCTTC. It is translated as CASRPRTGTEYNEQFF.

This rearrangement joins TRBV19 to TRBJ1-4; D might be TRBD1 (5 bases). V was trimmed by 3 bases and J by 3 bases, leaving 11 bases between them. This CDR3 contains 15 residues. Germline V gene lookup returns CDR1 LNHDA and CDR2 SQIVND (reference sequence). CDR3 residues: CASSIMDTPNEKLFF. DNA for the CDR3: TGTGCCAGTAGTATCATGGACACCCCTAATGAAAAACTGTTTTTT.

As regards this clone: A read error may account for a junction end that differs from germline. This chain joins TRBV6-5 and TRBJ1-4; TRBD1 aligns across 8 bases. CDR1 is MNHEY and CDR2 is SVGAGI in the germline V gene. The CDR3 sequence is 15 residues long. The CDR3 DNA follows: TGTGCCAGCAGTTACGACAGGGGAAATAATAAAAAACTGTTTTTT. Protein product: CASSYDRGNNKKLFF.

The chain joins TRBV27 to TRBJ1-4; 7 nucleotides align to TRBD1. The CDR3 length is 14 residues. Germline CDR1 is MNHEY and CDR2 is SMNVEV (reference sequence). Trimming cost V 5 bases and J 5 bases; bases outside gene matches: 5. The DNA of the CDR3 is TGTGCCAGCAGTCGGGGACAGCTCAATGAAAAACTGTTTTTT. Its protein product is CASSRGQLNEKLFF.

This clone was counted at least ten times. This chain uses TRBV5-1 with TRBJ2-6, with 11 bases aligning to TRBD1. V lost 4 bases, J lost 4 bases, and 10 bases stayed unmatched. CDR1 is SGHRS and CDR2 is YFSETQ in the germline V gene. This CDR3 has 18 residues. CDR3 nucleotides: TGCGCCAGCAGCAAACGGACAGGGGGCGCGTCAGGGGCCAACGTCCTGACTTTC. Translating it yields CASSKRTGGASGANVLTF.